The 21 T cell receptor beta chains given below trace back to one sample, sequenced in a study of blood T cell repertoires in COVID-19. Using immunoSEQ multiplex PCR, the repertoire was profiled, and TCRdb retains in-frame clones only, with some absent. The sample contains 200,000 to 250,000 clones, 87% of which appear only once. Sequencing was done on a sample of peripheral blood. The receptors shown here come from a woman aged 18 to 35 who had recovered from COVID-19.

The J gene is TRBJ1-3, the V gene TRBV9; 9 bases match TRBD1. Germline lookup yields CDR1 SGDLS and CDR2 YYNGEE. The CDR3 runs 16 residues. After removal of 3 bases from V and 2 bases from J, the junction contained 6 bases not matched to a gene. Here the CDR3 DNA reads TGTGCCAGCAGCGGAGGGACAGGGAAAGCTGGAAACACCATATATTTT. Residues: CASSGGTGKAGNTIYF. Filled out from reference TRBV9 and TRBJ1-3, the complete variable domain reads DSGVTQTPKHLITATGQRVTLRCSPRSGDLSVYWYQQSLDQGLQFLIQYYNGEERAKGNILERFSAQQFPDLHSELNLSSLELGDSALYFCASSGGTGKAGNTIYFGEGSWLTVV.

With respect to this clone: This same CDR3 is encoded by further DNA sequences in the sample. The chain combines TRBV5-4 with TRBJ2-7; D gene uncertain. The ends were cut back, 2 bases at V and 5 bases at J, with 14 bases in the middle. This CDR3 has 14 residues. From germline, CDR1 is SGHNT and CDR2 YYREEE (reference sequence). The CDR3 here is CASSLWQTQDEQYF. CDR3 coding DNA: TGTGCCAGCAGCTTATGGCAGACCCAGGACGAGCAGTACTTC.

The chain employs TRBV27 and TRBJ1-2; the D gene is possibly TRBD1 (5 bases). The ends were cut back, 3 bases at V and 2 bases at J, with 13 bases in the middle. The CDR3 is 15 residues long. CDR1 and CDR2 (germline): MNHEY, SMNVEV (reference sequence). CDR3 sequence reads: CASSLEFTGNYGYTF. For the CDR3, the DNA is TGTGCCAGCAGTTTGGAGTTCACAGGAAACTATGGCTACACCTTC.

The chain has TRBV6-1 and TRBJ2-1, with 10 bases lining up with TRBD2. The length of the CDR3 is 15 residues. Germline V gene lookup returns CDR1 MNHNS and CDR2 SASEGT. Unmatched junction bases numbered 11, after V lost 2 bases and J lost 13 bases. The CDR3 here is CASSEFGLAGAQQFF. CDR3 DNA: TGTGCCAGCAGTGAATTTGGCCTAGCGGGAGCACAACAGTTCTTC.

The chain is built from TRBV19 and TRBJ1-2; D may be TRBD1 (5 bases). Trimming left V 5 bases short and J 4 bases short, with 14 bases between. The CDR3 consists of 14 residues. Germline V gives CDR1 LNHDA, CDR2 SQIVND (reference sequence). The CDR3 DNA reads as TGTGCCAGTAGTGCCCAGGGTTTTGTCTATGGCTACACCTTC. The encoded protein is CASSAQGFVYGYTF.

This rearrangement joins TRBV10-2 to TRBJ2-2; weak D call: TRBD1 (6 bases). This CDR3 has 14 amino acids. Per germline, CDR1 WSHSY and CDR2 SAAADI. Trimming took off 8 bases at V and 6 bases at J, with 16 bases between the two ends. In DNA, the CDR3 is TGCGCCAGCCTCACAGGGATCCTCGCCGGGGAGCTGTTTTTT. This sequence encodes CASLTGILAGELFF.

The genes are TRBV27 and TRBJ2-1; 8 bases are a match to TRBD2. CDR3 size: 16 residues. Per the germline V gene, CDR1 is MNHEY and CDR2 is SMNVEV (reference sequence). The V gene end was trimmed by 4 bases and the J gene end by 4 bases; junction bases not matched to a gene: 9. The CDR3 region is CASSSTGGNPYNEQFF. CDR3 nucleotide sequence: TGTGCCAGCAGTTCGACGGGAGGGAACCCTTACAATGAGCAGTTCTTC.

As DNA, the CDR3 is TGTGCCAGCAGCTTCGCGACAGGGAACACCGGGGAGCTGTTTTTT. It is translated as CASSFATGNTGELFF. The chain carries TRBV7-9 and TRBJ2-2, with D possibly TRBD1 on 6 matching bases. This CDR3 comprises 15 residues. V was clipped by 3 bases and J by 1 base, with 9 bases between them. Germline values: CDR1 SEHNR, CDR2 FQNEAQ (reference sequence).

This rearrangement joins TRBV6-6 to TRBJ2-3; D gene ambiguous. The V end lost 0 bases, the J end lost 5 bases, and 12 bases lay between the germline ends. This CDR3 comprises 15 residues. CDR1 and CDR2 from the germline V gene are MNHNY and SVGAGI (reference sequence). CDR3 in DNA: TGTGCCAGCAGTTACTCGAAATTGCCAGAAGATACGCAGTATTTT. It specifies CASSYSKLPEDTQYF.

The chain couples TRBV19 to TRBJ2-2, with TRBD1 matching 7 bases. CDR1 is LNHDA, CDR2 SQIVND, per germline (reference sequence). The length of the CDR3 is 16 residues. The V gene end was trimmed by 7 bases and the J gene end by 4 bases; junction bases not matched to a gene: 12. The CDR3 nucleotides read TGTGCCAGTACCCTCCCTAGGGGGCTCGGCACCGGGGAGCTGTTTTTT. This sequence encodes CASTLPRGLGTGELFF.

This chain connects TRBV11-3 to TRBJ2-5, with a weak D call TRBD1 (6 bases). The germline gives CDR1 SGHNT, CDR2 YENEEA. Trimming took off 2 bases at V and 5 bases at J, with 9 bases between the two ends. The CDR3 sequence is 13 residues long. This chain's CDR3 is CASSLTGSETQYF. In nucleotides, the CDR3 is TGTGCCAGCAGCTTAACAGGGTCGGAGACCCAGTACTTC.

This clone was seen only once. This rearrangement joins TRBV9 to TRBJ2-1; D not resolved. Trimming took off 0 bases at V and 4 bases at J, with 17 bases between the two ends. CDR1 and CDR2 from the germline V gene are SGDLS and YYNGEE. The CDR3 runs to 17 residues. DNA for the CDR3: TGTGCCAGCAGCGTAGGGTTGGTGAGCACCATTTACAATGAGCAGTTCTTC. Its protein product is CASSVGLVSTIYNEQFF.

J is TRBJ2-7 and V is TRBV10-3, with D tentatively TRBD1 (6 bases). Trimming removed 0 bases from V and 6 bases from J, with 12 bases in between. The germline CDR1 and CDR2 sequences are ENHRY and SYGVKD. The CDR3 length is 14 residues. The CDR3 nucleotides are TGTGCCATCAGTGAGTCGGGCAGGGGCGGCGAGCAGTACTTC. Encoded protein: CAISESGRGGEQYF.

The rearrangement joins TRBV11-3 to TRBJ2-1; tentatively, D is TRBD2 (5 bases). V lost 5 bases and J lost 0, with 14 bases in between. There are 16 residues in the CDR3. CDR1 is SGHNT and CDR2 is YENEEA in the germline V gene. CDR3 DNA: TGTGCCAGCAGCACAAAAGCGGTGAGCTCCTACAATGAGCAGTTCTTC. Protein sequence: CASSTKAVSSYNEQFF.

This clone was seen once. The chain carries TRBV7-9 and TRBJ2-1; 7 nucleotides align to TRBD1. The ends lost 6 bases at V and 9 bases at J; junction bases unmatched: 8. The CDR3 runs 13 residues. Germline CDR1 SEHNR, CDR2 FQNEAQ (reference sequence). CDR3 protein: CASRQTGDSEQFF. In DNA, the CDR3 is TGTGCCAGCAGACAAACAGGGGACAGTGAGCAGTTCTTC. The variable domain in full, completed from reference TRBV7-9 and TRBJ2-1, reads DTGVSQNPRHKITKRGQNVTFRCDPISEHNRLYWYRQTLGQGPEFLTYFQNEAQLEKSRLLSDRFSAERPKGSFSTLEIQRTEQGDSAMYLCASRQTGDSEQFFGPGTRLTVL.

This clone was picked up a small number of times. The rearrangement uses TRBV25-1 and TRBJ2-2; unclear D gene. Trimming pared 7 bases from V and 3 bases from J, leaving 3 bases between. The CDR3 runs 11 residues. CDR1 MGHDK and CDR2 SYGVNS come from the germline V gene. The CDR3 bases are TGTGCCAGCACCTACACCGGGGAGCTGTTTTTT. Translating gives CASTYTGELFF.

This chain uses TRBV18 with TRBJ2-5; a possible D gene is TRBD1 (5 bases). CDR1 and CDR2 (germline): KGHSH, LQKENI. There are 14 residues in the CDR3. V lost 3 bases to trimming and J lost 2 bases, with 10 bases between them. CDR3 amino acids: CASSPAGFQETQYF. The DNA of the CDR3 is TGTGCCAGCTCACCGGCAGGGTTTCAAGAGACCCAGTACTTC.

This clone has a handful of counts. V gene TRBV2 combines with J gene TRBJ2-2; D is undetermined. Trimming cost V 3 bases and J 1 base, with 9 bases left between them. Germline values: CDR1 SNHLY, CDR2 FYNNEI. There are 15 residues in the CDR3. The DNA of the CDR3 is TGTGCCAGCAGTGATCCAGGTCGGAACACCGGGGAGCTGTTTTTT. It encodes CASSDPGRNTGELFF.

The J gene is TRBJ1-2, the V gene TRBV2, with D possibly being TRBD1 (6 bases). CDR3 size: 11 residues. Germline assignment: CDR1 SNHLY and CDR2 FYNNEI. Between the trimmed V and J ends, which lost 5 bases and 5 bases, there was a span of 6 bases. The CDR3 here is CASSQGYGYTF. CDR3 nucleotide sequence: TGTGCCAGCAGTCAGGGGTATGGCTACACCTTC.

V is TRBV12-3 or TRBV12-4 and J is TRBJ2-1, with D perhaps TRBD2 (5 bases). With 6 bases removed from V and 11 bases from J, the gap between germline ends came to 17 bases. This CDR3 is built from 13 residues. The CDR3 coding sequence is TGTGCCAGCAGCAGGCGCGAAGCGGAGAAGCAGTTCTTC. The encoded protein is CASSRREAEKQFF.

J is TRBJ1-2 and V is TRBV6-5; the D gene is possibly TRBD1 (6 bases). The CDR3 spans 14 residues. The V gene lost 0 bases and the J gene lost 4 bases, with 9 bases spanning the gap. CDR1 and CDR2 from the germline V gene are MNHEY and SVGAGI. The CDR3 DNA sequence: TGTGCCAGCAGTTACTCCAGGGGAATCTATGGCTACACCTTC. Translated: CASSYSRGIYGYTF.